This T cell receptor beta chain stems from a study of T cell repertoires in cytomegalovirus infection. Overall study: TCR beta signatures that were public indicated CMV infection and matching HLA type.

This clonotype was counted ten times or more. Its specificity is unknown. Findings of the study overall: Dominating the ex vivo response were TCR beta clonotypes that were CMV-specific and HLA-C-restricted. Totalled public TCR beta family frequency picked out people who carried CMV plus the relevant HLA.

The CDR3 runs 13 residues. Trimming shortened V by 0 bases and J by 5 bases, and 10 bases separated the two germline ends. Germline V gives CDR1 DFQATT, CDR2 SNEGSKA (reference sequence). Using its own MiXCR run on the reads, TCRdb lists one record per CDR3 protein. Among about 80,000 distinct CDR3 sequences listed, roughly 3.5% were seen once. The sequencing input was PBMCs. The chain links TRBV20-1 to TRBJ1-1; a weak D match, TRBD1 (5 bases). This TCR derives from a human donor in good health (CMV status not recorded). Some clones in this sample may be carry-over from other donors' samples. CDR3 sequence reads: CSARDRVRTEAFF. The CDR3 bases are TGCAGTGCTAGAGACAGGGTTAGGACTGAAGCTTTCTTT.